Each of the 6 T cell receptor beta chains below was sequenced from the same sample in a study of blood T cell repertoires in COVID-19. Sequencing used immunoSEQ multiplex PCR; TCRdb keeps in-frame clones, though not all of them. The table includes 80,000 to 95,000 clones, 70% to 90% detected once. The specimen sequenced was peripheral blood. The receptors here all came from a man aged 65-85 years with acute or convalescent COVID-19.

V usage is TRBV27 and J usage is TRBJ1-6; TRBD1 aligns across 7 bases. V shed 5 bases, J shed 9 bases, and the junction held 4 bases outside the gene matches. In germline, CDR1 is MNHEY, CDR2 SMNVEV (reference sequence). There are 13 residues in the CDR3. The CDR3 DNA follows: TGTGCCAGCAGTCTCGACAGGGTTTCACCCCTCCACTTT. Translation: CASSLDRVSPLHF.

The sample holds a few counts of this clone. This chain joins TRBV7-4 and TRBJ1-1; weak D call: TRBD1 (5 bases). CDR3 length: 18 amino acids. CDR1 and CDR2 (germline): SGHVT, SQSDAQ. Trimming took 5 bases from V and 3 from J, leaving 25 bases between them. As DNA, the CDR3 is TGTGCCAGCAGCGCCGAGAAAGGGGTAAGGGTCGGGTACACTGAAGCTTTCTTT. It is translated as CASSAEKGVRVGYTEAFF.

This clone was picked up one time. The J gene is TRBJ2-1, the V gene TRBV11-3; D is undetermined. V dropped 5 bases and J dropped 0 bases, with 5 bases sitting between them. CDR3 length equals 13 residues. CDR1 is SGHNT, CDR2 YENEEA, per germline. The CDR3 here is CASSRSSYNEQFF. In DNA, the CDR3 is TGTGCCAGCAGCCGTAGCTCCTACAATGAGCAGTTCTTC.

The chain combines TRBV10-3 with TRBJ1-1; D is possibly TRBD1 (6 bases). This CDR3 is 14 amino acids long. From germline, CDR1 is ENHRY and CDR2 SYGVKD. CDR3 sequence reads: CSHRAVGVNTEAFF. The CDR3 DNA reads TGTTCACACAGGGCGGTGGGTGTGAACACTGAAGCTTTCTTT.

The gene calls are TRBV28 and TRBJ2-2; 7 positions agree with TRBD2. The V segment lost 6 bases and the J segment 3 bases; nucleotides outside the gene matches: 4. CDR3 length equals 14 residues. Germline CDR1 reads MDHEN; CDR2 reads SYDVKM. CDR3 residues: CASRWGRDTGELFF. The CDR3 region has the DNA TGTGCCAGCAGGTGGGGGAGGGACACCGGGGAGCTGTTTTTT.

J is TRBJ1-1 and V is TRBV11-2, with D unresolved. The CDR3 runs 12 residues. V was clipped by 5 bases and J by 1 base, with 5 bases between them. Per germline, CDR1 SGHAT and CDR2 FQNNGV. CDR3 DNA: TGTGCCAGCAGCACACAGAACACTGAAGCTTTCTTT. Its translation: CASSTQNTEAFF.